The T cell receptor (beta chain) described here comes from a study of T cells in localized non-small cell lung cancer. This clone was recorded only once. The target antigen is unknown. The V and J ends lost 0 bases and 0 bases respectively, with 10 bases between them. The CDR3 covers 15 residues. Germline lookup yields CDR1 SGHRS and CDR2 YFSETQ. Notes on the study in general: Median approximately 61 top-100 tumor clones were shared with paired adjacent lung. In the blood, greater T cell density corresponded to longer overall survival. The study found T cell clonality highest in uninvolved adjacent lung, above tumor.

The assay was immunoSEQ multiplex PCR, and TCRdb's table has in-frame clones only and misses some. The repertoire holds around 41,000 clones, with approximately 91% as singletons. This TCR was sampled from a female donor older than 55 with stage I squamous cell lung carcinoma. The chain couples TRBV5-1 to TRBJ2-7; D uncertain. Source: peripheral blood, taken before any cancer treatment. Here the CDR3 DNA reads TGCGCCAGCAGCTTGGGACAAACAAGCTCCTACGAGCAGTACTTC. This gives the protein CASSLGQTSSYEQYF.